This TCR beta chain is from a study of T cells in Graves' hyperthyroidism and ophthalmopathy. Study context: Before any treatment, at initial diagnosis, peripheral blood was collected.

The germline gives CDR1 DFQATT, CDR2 SNEGSKA (reference sequence). The CDR3 length is 14 residues. The V gene lost 6 bases and the J gene lost 1 base, with 16 bases spanning the gap. The cohort's ophthalmopathy patients, a group with duration under 3 months, had a Clinical Activity Score of at least 3 and a NOSPECS grade of at least 4. This clonotype was recorded many times. Antigen: not known. There were TCR beta CDR3 regions amplified from RNA transcripts. Researchers ran a first-round RT-PCR on the TCR CDR3 using the HTBI primer set. TCRdb re-analysed the multiplex PCR reads in MiXCR, keeping a single row per CDR3 protein. The table records fewer than 350,000 distinct CDR3 sequences, around 19% of them present only once. The study's findings and limits: In blood, most of the thyroid clonotypes expanded above 0.001 were also present.

What was sequenced was blood. The J gene is TRBJ2-7, the V gene TRBV20-1, with D possibly being TRBD2 (6 bases). This clonotype originated in a man aged 45-65 years with Graves' ophthalmopathy. In DNA form, the CDR3 reads TGCAGTGCCGACGGAGGGACCAATTCCTACGAGCAGTACTTC. It is translated as CSADGGTNSYEQYF.